This T cell receptor beta chain was identified in a study of cytomegalovirus exposure and HLA in healthy donors. Whole-study results and caveats: TCR sequences were mostly rare, though some public TCRs occurred in many donors.

With respect to this clone: No antigen is known for it.

Amplification used 60 Vbeta primers and 13 Jbeta primers. The repertoire was sequenced with immunoSEQ multiplex PCR; TCRdb's copy has only in-frame clones and lacks some. The sample has some 96,000 clones, around 64% seen once. This sequence was found in a man between 60 and 75 years old in good health and CMV-seronegative. The source material was PBMCs.

In nucleotides, the CDR3 is TGTGCCAGGCTTAGGGCAGGGGGCGACGAGCAGTACTTC. It yields the protein CARLRAGGDEQYF. V gene TRBV27 combines with J gene TRBJ2-7; TRBD1 matches at 8 bases. The V gene's germline CDR1 is MNHEY and CDR2 SMNVEV (reference sequence). Trimming took 9 bases from V and 5 from J; bases not matched to a gene: 9. The CDR3 has 13 residues.